One TCR beta chain is described in this entry. Its specificity is not known. The sample belongs to a study of cytomegalovirus exposure and HLA in healthy donors. Study-level results: Later analysis suggested links between common viral pathogens and several top significant clusters.

With 60 Vbeta and 13 Jbeta primers, the PCR was carried out. The repertoire was sequenced with immunoSEQ multiplex PCR; TCRdb's copy has only in-frame clones and lacks some. Among under 200,000 clones listed, almost 85% were seen once. V trimming: 4 bases; J trimming: 2 bases; junction bases outside the gene matches: 13. The CDR3 length is 18 residues. CDR1 and CDR2 (germline): SGHDN, FVKESK. Sequenced sample: PBMCs. The sequence came from a man aged 30-40 years in good health and CMV-seronegative. This chain uses TRBV14 with TRBJ2-5, with 10 bases that match TRBD2. This CDR3 is CASSRIGFGAGGQETQYF. CDR3 DNA: TGTGCCAGCAGCCGAATTGGATTCGGAGCGGGAGGGCAAGAGACCCAGTACTTC. The whole variable domain, filled in from reference TRBV14 and TRBJ2-5, reads EAGVTQFPSHSVIEKGQTVTLRCDPISGHDNLYWYRRVMGKEIKFLLHFVKESKQDESGMPNNRFLAERTGGTYSTLKVQPAELEDSGVYFCASSRIGFGAGGQETQYFGPGTRLLVL.